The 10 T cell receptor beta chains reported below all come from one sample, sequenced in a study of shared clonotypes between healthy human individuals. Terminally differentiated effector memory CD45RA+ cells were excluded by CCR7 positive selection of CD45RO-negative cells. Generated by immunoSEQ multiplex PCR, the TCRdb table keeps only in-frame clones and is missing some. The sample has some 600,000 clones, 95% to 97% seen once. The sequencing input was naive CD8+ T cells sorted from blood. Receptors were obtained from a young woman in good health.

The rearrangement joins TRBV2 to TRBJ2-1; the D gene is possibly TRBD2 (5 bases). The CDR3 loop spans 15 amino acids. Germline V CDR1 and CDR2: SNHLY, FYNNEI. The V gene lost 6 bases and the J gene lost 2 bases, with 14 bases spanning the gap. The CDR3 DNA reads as TGTGCCAGCAGGAACCGGGATAAACCCTACAATGAGCAGTTCTTC. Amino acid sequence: CASRNRDKPYNEQFF.

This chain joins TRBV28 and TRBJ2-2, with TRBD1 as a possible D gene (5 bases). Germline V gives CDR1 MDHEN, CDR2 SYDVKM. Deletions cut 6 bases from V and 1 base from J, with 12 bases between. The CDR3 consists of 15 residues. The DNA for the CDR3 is TGTGCCAGCAGCCCCCGAACAGGGAACACCGGGGAGCTGTTTTTT. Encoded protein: CASSPRTGNTGELFF.

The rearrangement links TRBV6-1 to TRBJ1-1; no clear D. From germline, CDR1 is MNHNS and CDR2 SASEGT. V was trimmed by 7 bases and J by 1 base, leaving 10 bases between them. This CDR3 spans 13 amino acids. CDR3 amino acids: CASIRHPNTEAFF. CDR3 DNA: TGTGCCAGCATCAGACACCCGAACACTGAAGCTTTCTTT.

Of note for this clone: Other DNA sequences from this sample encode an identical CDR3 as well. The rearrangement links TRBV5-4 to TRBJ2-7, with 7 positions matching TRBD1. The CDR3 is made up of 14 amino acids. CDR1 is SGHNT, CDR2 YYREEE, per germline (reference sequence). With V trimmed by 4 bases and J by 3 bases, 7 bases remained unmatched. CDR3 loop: CASSLGDRDYEQYF. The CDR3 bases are TGTGCCAGCAGCCTAGGGGACAGAGACTACGAGCAGTACTTC. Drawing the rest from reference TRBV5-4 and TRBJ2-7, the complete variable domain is ETGVTQSPTHLIKTRGQQVTLRCSSQSGHNTVSWYQQALGQGPQFIFQYYREEENGRGNFPPRFSGLQFPNYSSELNVNALELDDSALYLCASSLGDRDYEQYFGPGTRLTVT.

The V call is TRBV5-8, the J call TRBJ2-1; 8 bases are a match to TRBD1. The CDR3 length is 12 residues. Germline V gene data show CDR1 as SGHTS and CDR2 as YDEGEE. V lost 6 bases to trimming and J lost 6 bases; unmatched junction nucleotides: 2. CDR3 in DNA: TGTGCCAGCACAACAGGGGGCAATGAGCAGTTCTTC. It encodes CASTTGGNEQFF.

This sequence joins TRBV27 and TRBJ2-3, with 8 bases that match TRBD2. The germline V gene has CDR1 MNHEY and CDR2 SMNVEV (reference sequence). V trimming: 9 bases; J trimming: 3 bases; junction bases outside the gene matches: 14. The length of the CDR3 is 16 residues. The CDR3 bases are TGTGCCAGTTCCATAACCACGGGAGGGCCAACAGATACGCAGTATTTT. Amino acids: CASSITTGGPTDTQYF.

CDR3: CASSQSGASGGTDTQYF. In nucleotides, the CDR3 is TGCGCCAGCAGTCAATCTGGCGCTAGCGGGGGCACAGATACGCAGTATTTT. The rearrangement uses TRBV23-1 and TRBJ2-3, with TRBD2 matching 9 bases. TRBV23-1 counts as an open reading frame of uncertain function. The CDR3 is 17 amino acids. J gave up 1 base and V 0 bases, and 5 bases lay outside the gene matches.

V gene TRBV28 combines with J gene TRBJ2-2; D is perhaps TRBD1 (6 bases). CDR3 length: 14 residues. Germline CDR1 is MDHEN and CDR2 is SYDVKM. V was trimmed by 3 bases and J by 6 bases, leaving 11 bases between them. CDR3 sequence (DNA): TGTGCCAGCAGTTTGTCCTACAGGGCCGGGGAGCTGTTTTTT. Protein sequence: CASSLSYRAGELFF.

CDR3 amino acids: CASGKLAGANNEQFF. Written as DNA, the CDR3 is TGTGCCAGCGGGAAACTAGCGGGAGCAAACAATGAGCAGTTCTTC. J is TRBJ2-1 and V is TRBV6-5, with 11 bases lining up with TRBD2. Trimming at V came to 8 bases and at J to 5 bases, leaving 8 bases not matched to a gene. Germline V gene sequence: CDR1 MNHEY, CDR2 SVGAGI. CDR3 size: 15 residues.

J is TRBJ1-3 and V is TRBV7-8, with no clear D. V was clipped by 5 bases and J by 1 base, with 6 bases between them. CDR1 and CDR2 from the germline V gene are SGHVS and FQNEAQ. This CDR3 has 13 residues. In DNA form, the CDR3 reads TGTGCCAGCAGCCCCCCTTCTGGAAACACCATATATTTT. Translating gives CASSPPSGNTIYF.